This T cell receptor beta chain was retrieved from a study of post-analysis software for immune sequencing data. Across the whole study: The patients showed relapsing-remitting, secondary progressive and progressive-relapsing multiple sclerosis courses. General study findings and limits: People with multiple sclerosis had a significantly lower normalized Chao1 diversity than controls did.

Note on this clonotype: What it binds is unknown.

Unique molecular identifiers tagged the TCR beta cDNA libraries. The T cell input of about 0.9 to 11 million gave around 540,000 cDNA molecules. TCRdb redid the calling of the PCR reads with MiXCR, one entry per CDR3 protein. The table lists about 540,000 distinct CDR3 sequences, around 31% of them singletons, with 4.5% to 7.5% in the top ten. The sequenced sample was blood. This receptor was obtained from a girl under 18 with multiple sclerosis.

CDR3 amino acids: CASRTDVPSEKLFF. CDR3 DNA sequence: TGTGCCTCACGGACGGACGTCCCTAGTGAAAAACTGTTTTTT. This sequence joins TRBV10-3 and TRBJ1-4; D is uncertain. From germline, CDR1 is ENHRY and CDR2 SYGVKD. Trimming shortened V by 11 bases and J by 7 bases, and 20 bases separated the two germline ends. The CDR3 is 14 residues long.